A single sample is the source of the 11 T cell receptor beta chains below, sequenced in a study of human T cells and chemical hapten exposure. The time point was: patch test 1, 2 weeks after DPC sensitization. Noted treatment: therapeutic diphenylcyclopropenone sensitization with weekly scalp DPC. In TCRdb, the RACE reads were re-called with MiXCR into one record per CDR3 protein. Of fewer than 130,000 distinct CDR3 sequences listed, roughly 11% are singletons. The source was whole blood, collected in connection with sensitization to the hapten diphenylcyclopropenone (DPC). These receptors came from a woman between 40 and 50 years old with alopecia areata. Some clones in this sample may be carry-over from other donors' samples.

Only a few counts were recorded for this clonotype. The chain recombines TRBV12-3 or TRBV12-4 with TRBJ2-2; 7 nucleotides align to TRBD1. The CDR3 runs to 15 residues. Losses at the gene ends were 5 bases for V and 5 bases for J; bases not matched to a gene: 8. The CDR3 DNA follows: TGTGCCAGCAGTCCCAAGACAGGGTATACCGGGGAGCTGTTTTTT. Residues: CASSPKTGYTGELFF.

This clonotype has ten or more counts. V gene TRBV7-2 combines with J gene TRBJ2-5; no clear D gene. V was pared by 1 base and J by 6 bases, with 3 bases between. The CDR3 length is 11 residues. Germline CDR1 reads SGHTA; CDR2 reads FQGNSA. The chain's CDR3 is CASSLGKTQYF. The DNA for the CDR3 is TGTGCCAGCAGCTTAGGCAAGACCCAGTACTTC.

The chain combines TRBV20-1 with TRBJ1-4; D is unclear. Trimming took 1 base from V and 2 from J, leaving 5 bases between them. This CDR3 has 13 residues. Germline CDR1 is DFQATT and CDR2 is SNEGSKA (reference sequence). CDR3 nucleotides: TGCAGTGCTAGAGGGCGGACTAATGAAAAACTGTTTTTT. It is translated as CSARGRTNEKLFF.

This clonotype appeared many times. J is TRBJ2-3 and V is TRBV12-3 or TRBV12-4; weak D call: TRBD2 (6 bases). The CDR3 spans 13 residues. Trimming took off 5 bases at V and 9 bases at J, with 15 bases between the two ends. CDR3 DNA: TGTGCCAGCAGTCGGGACGCTGGAGGGACGCAGTATTTT. Residues: CASSRDAGGTQYF.

CDR3 loop: CASSPLSDTEAFF. Written as DNA, the CDR3 is TGTGCCAGCAGCCCTCTTTCCGACACTGAAGCTTTCTTT. The chain joins TRBV5-5 to TRBJ1-1; D call uncertain. This CDR3 has 13 amino acids. V was cut by 4 bases and J by 3 bases, with 10 bases left in between. The germline V gene has CDR1 SGHKS and CDR2 YYEKEE (reference sequence).

This clonotype has just a few counts. This chain joins TRBV7-2 and TRBJ1-1; no definite D call. Per the germline V gene, CDR1 is SGHTA and CDR2 is FQGNSA. The length of the CDR3 is 14 residues. Trimming pared 2 bases from V and 4 bases from J, leaving 11 bases between. The DNA for the CDR3 is TGTGCCAGCAGCTTACACGGGGTGGGCACTGAAGCTTTCTTT. The encoded protein is CASSLHGVGTEAFF.

This clonotype was found a few times. V and J are TRBV4-2 and TRBJ2-1; D possibly corresponds to TRBD2 (6 bases). This CDR3 contains 18 residues. V dropped 0 bases and J dropped 5 bases, with 20 bases sitting between them. CDR1 is LGHNA and CDR2 is YNFKEQ in the germline V gene. The CDR3 nucleotides are TGTGCCAGCAGCCAAGATGGAGGGGCTAGCGTTCCCAACAATGAGCAGTTCTTC. Protein: CASSQDGGASVPNNEQFF.

The chain combines TRBV24-1 with TRBJ2-6, with D perhaps TRBD1 or TRBD2 (5 bases each). Germline values: CDR1 KGHDR, CDR2 SFDVKD. CDR3 length equals 16 residues. V lost 4 bases and J lost 0, with 9 bases in between. The CDR3 DNA reads as TGTGCCACCAGTGACGGGACCGGCTCTGGGGCCAACGTCCTGACTTTC. It encodes CATSDGTGSGANVLTF.

This clonotype was observed at least ten times. The V and J genes are TRBV7-2 and TRBJ1-5; the D gene is possibly TRBD1 (5 bases). CDR1 is SGHTA and CDR2 is FQGNSA in the germline V gene. Trimming removed 1 base from V and 3 bases from J, with 13 bases in between. This CDR3 region has 16 residues. CDR3 coding DNA: TGTGCCAGCAGCTTAGGGGGGAGGCAGTACAATCAGCCCCAGCATTTT. Its translation: CASSLGGRQYNQPQHF.

This clonotype was detected many times. The CDR3 loop is CASSYLPSASNYGYTF. As DNA, the CDR3 is TGTGCCAGCAGTTACCTCCCATCAGCCAGTAACTATGGCTACACCTTC. The V gene is TRBV6-5, the J gene TRBJ1-2; D remains unclear. CDR1 and CDR2 from the germline V gene are MNHEY and SVGAGI. V lost 2 bases, J lost 1 base, and 14 bases lay in between. CDR3 length equals 16 residues.

The V call is TRBV4-3, the J call TRBJ1-6; 8 bases are a match to TRBD1. V dropped 2 bases and J dropped 8; count of bases not matched to a gene: 5. This CDR3 spans 15 amino acids. Looked up from germline, CDR1 is LGHNA and CDR2 is YSLEER. CDR3 residues: CASSQIQGGYSPLHF. CDR3 DNA: TGCGCCAGCAGCCAAATACAGGGGGGATATTCACCCCTCCACTTT.